The 21 T cell receptor beta chains presented below share a single source sample, sequenced in a study of cytotoxic CD8 clonotypes in ibrutinib-treated CLL. Profiled with immunoSEQ multiplex PCR; TCRdb holds only in-frame clones, not every one. This table holds some 200,000 clones, 60% to 80% found once. The material was PBMCs, obtained after 12 months of ibrutinib treatment. These receptors came from a human donor with chronic lymphocytic leukemia.

The chain couples TRBV5-8 to TRBJ1-4; unclear D gene. The CDR3 runs 16 residues. Trimming shortened V by 0 bases and J by 0 bases, and 9 bases separated the two germline ends. From germline, CDR1 is SGHTS and CDR2 YDEGEE. As DNA, the CDR3 is TGTGCCAGCAGCTTGGATCCAGCTGCAACTAATGAAAAACTGTTTTTT. Amino acids: CASSLDPAATNEKLFF.

The chain has TRBV7-3 and TRBJ2-2; no definite D call. CDR1 and CDR2 (germline): SGHTA, FQGTGA. The CDR3 runs to 15 residues. V shed 3 bases and J shed 4 bases, with 12 bases lying between them. CDR3 coding DNA: TGTGCCAGCAGCTTCGCTCTAGGTGGCACCGGGGAGCTGTTTTTT. Amino acids: CASSFALGGTGELFF. The variable domain in full, completed from reference TRBV7-3 and TRBJ2-2, reads GAGVSQTPSNKVTEKGKYVELRCDPISGHTALYWYRQSLGQGPEFLIYFQGTGAADDSGLPNDRFFAVRPEGSVSTLKIQRTERGDSAVYLCASSFALGGTGELFFGEGSRLTVL.

The chain recombines TRBV6-5 with TRBJ1-5; D is undetermined. Germline CDR1 MNHEY, CDR2 SVGAGI. The CDR3 runs 14 residues. With 7 bases removed from V and 0 bases from J, the gap between germline ends came to 10 bases. This chain's CDR3 is CASKRRDSNQPQHF. CDR3 in DNA: TGTGCCAGCAAAAGAAGGGATAGCAATCAGCCCCAGCATTTT.

This chain links TRBV11-2 with TRBJ1-5, with no clear D. V lost 1 base to trimming and J lost 5 bases, with 12 bases between them. This CDR3 has 15 residues. Looked up from germline, CDR1 is SGHAT and CDR2 is FQNNGV. The DNA for the CDR3 is TGTGCCAGCAGCTTAGGTTACTCACGGGATCAGCCCCAGCATTTT. Its translation: CASSLGYSRDQPQHF.

The chain links TRBV2 to TRBJ2-7, with 8 bases identical to TRBD1. Trimming cost V 7 bases and J 3 bases; bases outside gene matches: 8. In germline, CDR1 is SNHLY, CDR2 FYNNEI. This CDR3 is built from 14 residues. CDR3 loop: CASTKEGQVYEQYF. The CDR3 DNA reads TGTGCCAGCACCAAAGAGGGACAGGTCTACGAGCAGTACTTC. The full variable domain, in which reference TRBV2 and TRBJ2-7 provide the parts outside the CDR3, is EPEVTQTPSHQVTQMGQEVILRCVPISNHLYFYWYRQILGQKVEFLVSFYNNEISEKSEIFDDQFSVERPDGSNFTLKIRSTKLEDSAMYFCASTKEGQVYEQYFGPGTRLTVT.

V gene TRBV30 combines with J gene TRBJ2-1; a weak D match, TRBD1 (5 bases). In germline, CDR1 is GTSNPN, CDR2 SVGIG (reference sequence). V dropped 1 base and J dropped 3 bases, with 7 bases sitting between them. This CDR3 has 13 amino acids. In DNA form, the CDR3 reads TGTGCCTGGAGTGAGGGGCACTACAATGAGCAGTTCTTC. As protein: CAWSEGHYNEQFF.

The V and J genes are TRBV29-1 and TRBJ2-5, with D possibly called TRBD1 or TRBD2 (7 bases each). Germline assignment: CDR1 SQVTM and CDR2 ANQGSEA. This CDR3 has 13 amino acids. With 5 bases removed from V and 3 bases from J, the gap between germline ends came to 13 bases. CDR3 nucleotide sequence: TGCAGCGTTTCCAGGGGGGGCGAAGAGACCCAGTACTTC. Protein product: CSVSRGGEETQYF.

V and J are TRBV7-9 and TRBJ2-3, with 12 bases matching TRBD2. Trimming took 5 bases from V and 6 from J; bases not matched to a gene: 6. CDR3 length: 15 residues. The germline CDR1 and CDR2 sequences are SEHNR and FQNEAQ (reference sequence). The CDR3 reads CASSPSGGAGDTQYF. DNA for the CDR3: TGTGCCAGCAGCCCTAGCGGGGGGGCAGGGGATACGCAGTATTTT.

V is TRBV4-3 and J is TRBJ1-5; 7 positions agree with TRBD1. The CDR3 sequence is 16 residues long. Germline V gene data show CDR1 as LGHNA and CDR2 as YSLEER. With V trimmed by 6 bases and J by 1 base, 9 bases remained unmatched. CDR3 DNA sequence: TGCGCCAGCAGACATTCCCGGGACAGCAGCAATCAGCCCCAGCATTTT. Its protein is CASRHSRDSSNQPQHF.

This clone was detected only once. The chain is built from TRBV6-6 and TRBJ1-1; TRBD1 matches 12 bases. CDR3 length equals 14 residues. Germline values: CDR1 MNHNY, CDR2 SVGAGI (reference sequence). Trimming removed 2 bases from V and 7 bases from J; junction bases left unmatched: 2. CDR3: CASSYGTGGFEAFF. CDR3 nucleotide sequence: TGTGCCAGCAGTTACGGGACAGGGGGCTTTGAAGCTTTCTTT.

This clone was seen a few times. At one of its ends the junction is not consistent with the germline gene, which may arise from a read error. The CDR3: CASSPQGGGTEAFF. In nucleotides, the CDR3 is TGTGCCAGCTCGCCACAGGGCGGGGGCACTGAAGCTTTCTTT. The chain uses TRBV18 and TRBJ1-1; a possible D gene is TRBD1 (6 bases). CDR3 size: 14 residues. Germline CDR1 and CDR2: KGHSH and LQKENI.

As DNA, the CDR3 is TGCAGTGCTATGAATAATGAAAAACTGTTTTTT. Amino acid sequence: CSAMNNEKLFF. The chain carries TRBV20-1 and TRBJ1-4, with D uncertain. Per the germline V gene, CDR1 is DFQATT and CDR2 is SNEGSKA (reference sequence). CDR3 size: 11 residues. Trimming cost V 4 bases and J 4 bases, with 4 bases left between them.

The chain carries TRBV6-5 and TRBJ1-5; D gene unclear. Germline-derived CDR1 and CDR2 are MNHEY and SVGAGI. This CDR3 is 14 amino acids long. Trimming took 2 bases from V and 7 from J, leaving 12 bases between them. The CDR3 loop is CASSYRLREQPQHF. The CDR3 nucleotides are TGTGCCAGCAGTTACCGCTTGAGGGAACAGCCCCAGCATTTT.

CDR3 region: CASSATAGRSDTQYF. The CDR3, as DNA: TGCGCCAGCAGCGCCACGGCGGGAAGATCAGATACGCAGTATTTT. V usage is TRBV5-1 and J usage is TRBJ2-3; D might be TRBD2 (6 bases). This CDR3 has 15 residues. Germline CDR1 is SGHRS and CDR2 is YFSETQ. V was shortened by 4 bases and J by 4 bases, with 16 bases between the two germline ends.

CDR3: CASSLMTSTSQGEQFF. The CDR3 nucleotides are TGCGCCAGCAGCCTAATGACGTCTACCTCGCAGGGCGAGCAGTTCTTC. This sequence joins TRBV5-1 and TRBJ2-1; maybe TRBD1 (5 bases). The CDR3 consists of 16 residues. Germline CDR1 SGHRS, CDR2 YFSETQ. The ends were cut back, 4 bases at V and 10 bases at J, with 24 bases in the middle.

The chain recombines TRBV11-2 with TRBJ2-1; no definite D call. CDR1 is SGHAT, CDR2 FQNNGV, per germline. Trimming removed 3 bases at V and 3 bases at J, with 12 bases between. The CDR3 has 15 amino acids. CDR3 bases: TGTGCCAGCAGCTTCCGGGTAGGTGACTACAATGAGCAGTTCTTC. Its protein is CASSFRVGDYNEQFF.

The chain employs TRBV5-4 and TRBJ1-2; 8 bases fit TRBD1. This CDR3 comprises 14 residues. Trimming cost V 2 bases and J 7 bases; bases outside gene matches: 7. Germline CDR1 is SGHNT and CDR2 is YYREEE (reference sequence). The DNA for the CDR3 is TGTGCCAGCAGCTTCGGGCAGGGGGCGGGTGGCTACACCTTC. It yields the protein CASSFGQGAGGYTF.

This rearrangement joins TRBV15 to TRBJ1-3; D perhaps matches TRBD1 (6 bases). CDR3 size: 15 residues. V lost 5 bases and J lost 3, with 14 bases in between. CDR1 and CDR2 (germline): LNHNV, YYDKDF (reference sequence). The CDR3: CATSRGAGLGNTIYF. The CDR3 DNA is TGTGCCACCAGCCGGGGGGCTGGTCTTGGAAACACCATATATTTT.

CDR3 protein: CAWSDHHAGGRANIQYF. The CDR3 DNA is TGTGCCTGGAGTGACCACCACGCCGGGGGCAGGGCAAACATTCAGTACTTC. The J gene is TRBJ2-4, the V gene TRBV30; D may be TRBD1 or TRBD2 (6 bases each). The V and J ends lost 1 base and 6 bases respectively, with 22 bases between them. This CDR3 has 17 amino acids. Germline V gene lookup returns CDR1 GTSNPN and CDR2 SVGIG (reference sequence).

A single count supports this clone. The chain combines TRBV18 with TRBJ1-6, with TRBD1 as a possible D gene (5 bases). There are 14 residues in the CDR3. Germline CDR1 and CDR2: KGHSH and LQKENI. V lost 3 bases, J lost 7 bases, and 10 bases lay in between. The CDR3 DNA reads TGTGCCAGCTCACCGATAGGGGACAATTCACCCCTCCACTTT. Its protein product is CASSPIGDNSPLHF.

This clone was seen a few times. The rearrangement uses TRBV30 and TRBJ1-2; D gene uncertain. The length of the CDR3 is 13 residues. CDR1 is GTSNPN and CDR2 is SVGIG in the germline V gene (reference sequence). V was cut by 0 bases and J by 8 bases, with 13 bases left in between. CDR3 DNA: TGTGCCTGGAGTGTACACGTGGTTGTCGGCTACACCTTC. Translation: CAWSVHVVVGYTF. The full variable domain, rest sourced from reference TRBV30 and TRBJ1-2, is SQTIHQWPATLVQPVGSPLSLECTVEGTSNPNLYWYRQAAGRGLQLLFYSVGIGQISSEVPQNLSASRPQDRQFILSSKKLLLSDSGFYLCAWSVHVVVGYTFGSGTRLTVV.